This passage covers 23 T cell receptor beta chains from one sample sequenced in a study of vaccination and CD4 T cells after COVID-19 (dated by TCRdb to the early 2020s). Interpreted using the paper, the treatment or condition label stands for: roughly nine-day PBMC culture with coronavirus spike peptide pools or control peptides (ViraFEST assay). No antigen has been assigned to these receptors. Libraries were prepared through PCR. The sequencer was an Illumina iSeq 100. DNA from cultured CD4+ T cells was subjected to TCR sequencing with the Oncomine TCR Beta short-read assay at the Johns Hopkins FTIC core. The public reads were reanalyzed by TCRdb: fastp trimming at Q25, MiXCR alignment, in-frame beta chains only. Rows are combined by CDR3 protein, so each entry shows the most common genes and DNA. This sample lists roughly 3,100 distinct CDR3 sequences; 24% were detected once. The ten largest clonotypes hold 40% to 60% of the sample.

This specimen consisted of CD4+ T cells from blood, cultured in vitro, obtained after SARS-CoV-2 vaccination. The receptor set was obtained from a human donor who had recovered from COVID-19.

The rearrangement uses TRBV27 and TRBJ2-6; unclear D gene. This CDR3 contains 16 residues. V lost 7 bases, J lost 1 base, and 14 bases lay in between. Germline V gives CDR1 MNHEY, CDR2 SMNVEV (reference sequence). In DNA, the CDR3 is TGTGCCAGCACCTCCCCAAAAGGGTCTGGGGCCAACGTCCTGACTTTC. It encodes CASTSPKGSGANVLTF.

This clonotype came up a few times. The chain combines TRBV6-4 with TRBJ2-3, with 9 nucleotides matching TRBD2. V lost 3 bases and J lost 0; bases outside the gene matches: 4. The CDR3 spans 16 residues. The germline gives CDR1 MRHNA, CDR2 SNTAGT. CDR3 protein: CASSEGSGGSTDTQYF. CDR3 nucleotide sequence: TGTGCCAGCAGTGAGGGAAGCGGGGGGAGCACAGATACGCAGTATTTT.

This clonotype was detected only a few times. The chain links TRBV6-2 or TRBV6-3 to TRBJ2-5; D is ambiguous. Germline V gives CDR1 MNHEY, CDR2 SVGEGT. The length of the CDR3 is 8 residues. In DNA form, the CDR3 reads TGTGCAGGAGAGACCCAGTACTTC. Residues: CAGETQYF.

The gene calls are TRBV19 and TRBJ1-2; a weak D match, TRBD1 (5 bases). The CDR3 has 13 residues. CDR1 is LNHDA and CDR2 is SQIVND in the germline V gene (reference sequence). The ends were cut back, 7 bases at V and 2 bases at J, with 11 bases in the middle. This CDR3 is CASTRRGNYGYTF. Here the CDR3 DNA reads TGTGCCAGTACCCGAAGGGGAAACTATGGCTACACCTTC.

Only a few counts were recorded for this clonotype. The chain employs TRBV20-1 and TRBJ2-3, with TRBD2 as a possible D gene (6 bases). V lost 6 bases and J lost 8, with 15 bases in between. This CDR3 contains 12 residues. Germline CDR1 reads DFQATT; CDR2 reads SNEGSKA (reference sequence). CDR3 coding DNA: TGCAGTGCCCGGACCGGGGGAGGTACGCAGTATTTT. As protein: CSARTGGGTQYF.

The J gene is TRBJ1-1, the V gene TRBV7-9; 7 bases map to TRBD1. CDR3 length: 13 amino acids. V dropped 5 bases and J dropped 11; count of bases not matched to a gene: 11. CDR1 and CDR2 from the germline V gene are SEHNR and FQNEAQ (reference sequence). The CDR3 sequence is CASSDRALIGAFF. CDR3 coding DNA: TGTGCCAGCAGCGACAGGGCCCTCATCGGTGCTTTCTTT.

The rearrangement uses TRBV20-1 and TRBJ2-1; TRBD2 aligns across 10 bases. Germline CDR1 DFQATT, CDR2 SNEGSKA (reference sequence). Unmatched junction bases numbered 9, after V lost 1 base and J lost 0 bases. The CDR3 length is 18 residues. The CDR3 loop reads CSARVASGGGSSYNEQFF. The CDR3 DNA sequence: TGCAGTGCTAGAGTCGCTAGCGGGGGTGGTAGCTCCTACAATGAGCAGTTCTTC.

In this sample, this clonotype is medium-sized (0.01 to 0.1%). The chain joins TRBV6-5 to TRBJ1-1; D remains ambiguous. CDR1 is MNHEY, CDR2 SVGAGI, per germline. The V and J ends lost 6 bases and 1 base respectively, with 12 bases between them. The CDR3 loop spans 14 amino acids. In nucleotides, the CDR3 is TGTGCCAGCAGCTACGGCTGGGCGAACACTGAAGCTTTCTTT. Protein: CASSYGWANTEAFF.

The table lists this clonotype with a few counts. This sequence joins TRBV6-5 and TRBJ1-5; D possibly corresponds to TRBD1 (6 bases). This CDR3 has 15 amino acids. Germline CDR1 and CDR2: MNHEY and SVGAGI. V lost 2 bases and J 3 bases, leaving 11 bases between the germline ends. CDR3 nucleotides: TGTGCCAGCAGTTACGGAACAGGGTACAATCAGCCCCAGCATTTT. The encoded protein is CASSYGTGYNQPQHF.

This clonotype qualifies as medium-sized. V is TRBV6-1 and J is TRBJ2-7, with D possibly being TRBD1 (6 bases). V dropped 10 bases and J dropped 3 bases, with 16 bases sitting between them. The germline CDR1 and CDR2 sequences are MNHNS and SASEGT. This CDR3 is 13 amino acids long. This CDR3 reads CATTFGTIYEQYF. The CDR3 coding sequence is TGTGCCACCACCTTCGGGACAATCTACGAGCAGTACTTC.

Within the sample, this clonotype is medium-sized (0.01 to 0.1%). V and J are TRBV28 and TRBJ2-5; D is perhaps TRBD1 (6 bases). The ends were cut back, 3 bases at V and 2 bases at J, with 13 bases in the middle. Germline CDR1 is MDHEN and CDR2 is SYDVKM. This CDR3 region has 15 residues. CDR3: CASSFRGNKQETQYF. The CDR3 DNA is TGTGCCAGCAGTTTCAGGGGAAATAAACAAGAGACCCAGTACTTC.

A remark on this clonotype: A much larger clone sits a single nucleotide away, making a read error possible. This chain uses TRBV20-1 with TRBJ2-7; D unresolved. CDR1 is DFQATT and CDR2 is SNEGSKA in the germline V gene (reference sequence). The CDR3 is made up of 14 amino acids. The CDR3 DNA sequence: TGCAGTGCTAGAGATCTCCCCGTCTCCTGCGAGCAGTACTTC. Its translation: CSARDLPVSCEQYF.

The chain uses TRBV27 and TRBJ1-5, with D uncertain. Germline-derived CDR1 and CDR2 are MNHEY and SMNVEV (reference sequence). V lost 2 bases, J lost 6 bases, and 14 bases lay in between. This CDR3 contains 15 residues. This CDR3 is CASSLGNPASQPQHF. The CDR3 bases are TGTGCCAGCAGTTTAGGGAACCCGGCGAGTCAGCCCCAGCATTTT.

This clonotype is medium-sized. The chain recombines TRBV29-1 with TRBJ2-7; possible D gene TRBD1, 5 bases. V shed 7 bases and J shed 1 base, with 11 bases lying between them. The CDR3 covers 12 residues. Germline CDR1 is SQVTM and CDR2 is ANQGSEA. The DNA for the CDR3 is TGCAGCGGGGCGGACACGTCCTACGAGCAGTACTTC. Translated: CSGADTSYEQYF.

The chain combines TRBV6-1 with TRBJ1-5; D gene uncertain. This CDR3 contains 11 residues. The V gene lost 9 bases and the J gene lost 5 bases, with 8 bases spanning the gap. Germline assignment: CDR1 MNHNS and CDR2 SASEGT. The CDR3 sequence is CASSGYQPQHF. CDR3 nucleotide sequence: TGTGCCAGTTCCGGGTATCAGCCCCAGCATTTT.

Of note for this clonotype: This may be a read error: a much more frequent sequence differs by one nucleotide. CDR3 loop: CTISDPGNRRSYGYTF. Here the CDR3 DNA reads TGTACCATCAGTGACCCGGGGAACCGCCGGAGCTATGGCTACACCTTC. The chain joins TRBV10-3 to TRBJ1-2; D is unclear. Germline V gene data show CDR1 as ENHRY and CDR2 as SYGVKD. The CDR3 consists of 16 residues.

This clonotype is medium-sized within its sample. This rearrangement joins TRBV7-2 to TRBJ2-7; D is perhaps TRBD1 (5 bases). CDR1 and CDR2 from the germline V gene are SGHTA and FQGNSA. V was pared by 1 base and J by 7 bases, with 17 bases between. The CDR3 length is 15 residues. CDR3 coding DNA: TGTGCCAGCAGCTTAGAATCTGCTGCCAAGGGGGAGCAGTACTTC. Translation gives CASSLESAAKGEQYF.

The chain couples TRBV10-3 to TRBJ1-5, with 7 bases lining up with TRBD1. Trimming took 8 bases from V and 4 from J; bases not matched to a gene: 5. This CDR3 has 13 residues. CDR1 is ENHRY, CDR2 SYGVKD, per germline. Written as DNA, the CDR3 is TGTGCCATCGGACAGGACTTAAATCAGCCCCAGCATTTT. This codes for CAIGQDLNQPQHF.

This clonotype has more than one count but fewer than ten. With a far larger clone one base away, a read error is the likely cause. The genes are TRBV20-1 and TRBJ2-7; possibly TRBD2 for D (6 bases). V was trimmed by 1 base and J by 7 bases, leaving 20 bases between them. Germline assignment: CDR1 DFQATT and CDR2 SNEGSKA (reference sequence). The CDR3 is 15 amino acids. CDR3 protein: CSARGRGSSLNEQYF. For the CDR3, the DNA is TGCAGTGCTAGAGGCCGGGGGTCGTCCCTCAATGAGCAGTACTTC.

This clonotype was seen a handful of times. The genes are TRBV20-1 and TRBJ2-7; tentatively, D is TRBD2 (5 bases). This CDR3 spans 13 amino acids. Germline V gene data show CDR1 as DFQATT and CDR2 as SNEGSKA (reference sequence). Trimming removed 6 bases at V and 2 bases at J, with 14 bases between. CDR3 residues: CSAVGVETYEQYF. In DNA form, the CDR3 reads TGCAGTGCCGTCGGGGTCGAAACCTACGAGCAGTACTTC.

This clonotype was seen a handful of times. The gene calls are TRBV28 and TRBJ1-2, with D maybe TRBD1 (6 bases). Trimming shortened V by 10 bases and J by 8 bases, and 23 bases separated the two germline ends. CDR3 length equals 14 residues. Per the germline V gene, CDR1 is MDHEN and CDR2 is SYDVKM. This CDR3 reads CATTTGGGPGGYTF. CDR3 sequence (DNA): TGTGCCACCACCACCGGGGGGGGGCCGGGAGGCTACACCTTC.

The rearrangement uses TRBV7-9 and TRBJ1-6; TRBD1 might be the D (5 bases). CDR3 length: 16 residues. The germline gives CDR1 SEHNR, CDR2 FQNEAQ (reference sequence). The V end was cut by 5 bases, the J end by 9 bases, with 20 bases between. This chain's CDR3 is CASSKAAGEGASPLHF. The CDR3 DNA is TGTGCCAGCAGCAAGGCCGCGGGGGAAGGCGCTTCACCCCTCCACTTT.

This clonotype was seen ten or more times. The chain couples TRBV6-1 to TRBJ1-6, with unresolved D. Germline V lookup: CDR1 MNHNS, CDR2 SASEGT. The V end was cut by 4 bases, the J end by 7 bases, with 11 bases between. This CDR3 has 14 residues. CDR3 nucleotides: TGTGCCAGCAGTGCCGGGGAGTGGAATTCACCCCTCCACTTT. This encodes CASSAGEWNSPLHF.